This T cell receptor (beta chain) was sequenced during a study of identifying expanded T cells in peripheral blood. This clone was seen many times. Some clones are missing from TCRdb's copy, which holds only in-frame ones; the method was immunoSEQ multiplex PCR. The sample includes approximately 80,000 clones, about 83% seen only once; the top ten take 18%. This CDR3 has 15 amino acids. In germline, CDR1 is MNHEY, CDR2 SVGAGI. Trimming cost V 4 bases and J 0 bases; bases outside gene matches: 4. The sample was blood. The chain couples TRBV6-5 to TRBJ1-1; 8 bases fit TRBD1. This sequence was found in a person between 18 and 69 years old in good health. The CDR3 bases are TGTGCCAGCAGTTCTCCGACAGGGGTGAACACTGAAGCTTTCTTT. It specifies CASSSPTGVNTEAFF.